This paragraph reports one T cell receptor beta chain. This sample was taken from a study of blood T cell repertoires in COVID-19. Study context: In each case, the material was cDNA or gDNA derived from T cells, B-cell-depleted T cells, or PBMCs.

Only in-frame clones appear in the TCRdb table, and some are missing; sequencing was by immunoSEQ multiplex PCR. The sample contains over 100,000 clones, 87% of which appear only once. CDR3 length equals 17 residues. V dropped 3 bases and J dropped 0; count of bases not matched to a gene: 7. Germline lookup yields CDR1 KGHDR and CDR2 SFDVKD. J is TRBJ2-3 and V is TRBV24-1; 8 nucleotides align to TRBD2. This clonotype was obtained from a man in his fifties or sixties with acute or convalescent COVID-19. The specimen was peripheral blood. CDR3 region: CATSDPRGGLSTDTQYF. Written as DNA, the CDR3 is TGTGCCACCAGTGATCCCCGGGGGGGACTCAGCACAGATACGCAGTATTTT.